This T cell receptor (beta chain) was profiled in a study of Tregs in tolerant kidney transplant recipients (dated by TCRdb to between 2017 and 2020). In terms of the full investigation: The study used TCRbeta sequencing to identify donor-specific regulatory T cells before combined kidney and bone marrow transplantation, then tracked those cells after transplant. Results and caveats for the whole study, not just this receptor: The study was constrained by small patient numbers, and validation of the findings is required in larger populations and under other immunosuppression protocols. For some patients, the PCR primers changed as time went on, which meant samples from those patients could not be compared with one another at the nucleotide level. The most biologically relevant and donor-specific TCRbeta repertoire appeared to be identified by expanding Tregs with activated donor B cells. In tolerant patients, the expansion of donor-specific Tregs was greater than global Treg expansion, suggesting that the expansion was antigen-driven rather than nonspecific. Biological reproducibility was not directly addressed, though technical replication error appeared minimal.

Trimming at the junction amounts to 7 bases on V and 2 bases on J, and the germline ends lie 7 bases apart. Including the terminal cysteine and phenylalanine, the CDR3 comprises 12 residues. Only CDR3 DNA remains: 36 bases, in frame from the first base. Taken from the germline V gene, the CDR1 and CDR2 loops are ENHRY and SYGVKD. Genomic DNA was extracted from sorted cells with the QIAGEN DNeasy Blood and Tissue Kit for TCRbeta CDR3 sequencing. High-throughput TCRbeta CDR3 sequencing, including PCR amplification with bias correction and internal controls, was performed commercially through immunoSEQ. The published analysis was carried out like this. Unique productive TCRbeta sequences were defined by CDR3 nucleotide sequence where primers matched, and otherwise by CDR3 amino acid sequence together with Vbeta and Jbeta genes. To correct sorting error, sequences shared between sorted populations at a frequency ratio of 2:1 or less were removed; the rest were assigned to the higher population. Donor-reactive sequences were defined as at least 5-fold expanded in CFSE-low cells versus unstimulated cells, with frequency of at least 0.01% in CFSE-low cells. Jensen-Shannon divergence, calculated on the top 100 TCRbeta sequences ranked by frequency, was used to quantify repertoire divergence. For samples with multiple sequencing runs, sorting error was corrected in each run separately before the runs were combined. The table was pulled from immuneACCESS by TCRdb, which kept in-frame rearrangements only. Such tables lose some clones; where checked, under half of the loss comes from unresolved V genes, and the rest has no known cause. V and J calls and clone size follow that table, whereas D and trimming were derived from the DNA. Recorded for this sample are roughly 64,000 clones; 70% to 90% of them occurred a single time. The top ten hold around 4% of the sample.

On this clone: Its target antigen remains unknown. Base qualities were left out, and no much larger clone turns up one base away.

What this sample's time point label stands for: 6 months after combined kidney and bone marrow transplant. Related donors were used in the transplants with nonmyeloablative bone marrow transplantation, and mixed chimerism was transient in the human trials. Unstimulated Tregs (CD4+CD25+CD127-), CD4+ non-Tregs (CD4+CD25-), CD4 and CD8 cells were FACS-sorted from thawed PBMCs. The patients were 4 recipients of combined kidney and bone marrow transplants from the ITN036ST trial, and samples were available only from these trial subjects. Healthy control blood was processed by Ficoll density gradient to PBMCs and cryopreserved; patient PBMCs were collected before and after transplant.

The chain is encoded by TRBV10-3 joined to TRBJ2-3, with a weak D call of TRBD2 (5 bases match). This clonotype was sampled from a human patient who received a combined kidney and bone marrow transplant. Some T cells seen after a transplant may have their origin in the graft donor. This sample comprised CD4+ T cells from blood (PBMCs), obtained 6 months after the transplant. The sequenced DNA is TGTGCCATCAAACGGGACACAGATACGCAGTATTTT. Translated, it reads CAIKRDTDTQYF.